These 3 T cell receptor beta chains came from one sample sequenced in a study of Ad26.COV2.S vaccination and SARS-CoV-2 variants. Assay: immunoSEQ multiplex PCR; the TCRdb copy retains only in-frame clones and omits some. The table shows about 410,000 clones, with around nine tenths occurring only once. Described treatment: some 20 received Ad26.COV2.S at low or high dose, single or two shots; a few received placebo; per-sample allocation not given. Samples came from day 63 after the first vaccine or placebo injection. Source: peripheral blood, taken in a trial of Ad26.COV2.S vaccine versus placebo. The receptors here all came from a person between 18 and 65 years old who received the Ad26.COV2.S COVID-19 vaccine or a placebo.

The chain employs TRBV28 and TRBJ1-1; no clear D. CDR3 length equals 13 residues. Trimming pared 7 bases from V and 2 bases from J, leaving 11 bases between. CDR1 and CDR2 (germline): MDHEN, SYDVKM. For the CDR3, the DNA is TGTGCCAGCACCGCGAGGCCAAACACTGAAGCTTTCTTT. Translating gives CASTARPNTEAFF.

The chain joins TRBV11-2 to TRBJ2-5, with D possibly TRBD2 on 6 matching bases. V was shortened by 6 bases and J by 4 bases, with 21 bases between the two germline ends. The CDR3 is 16 amino acids. CDR1 is SGHAT and CDR2 is FQNNGV in the germline V gene. In nucleotides, the CDR3 is TGTGCCAGCAGTCCGGGACTCTCCCTGCGGCGAGAGACCCAGTACTTC. Translating gives CASSPGLSLRRETQYF.

This clone has more than one count but fewer than ten. This rearrangement joins TRBV6-6 to TRBJ1-6; TRBD1 is a possible D gene (5 bases). The V and J ends lost 5 bases and 11 bases respectively, with 16 bases between them. The germline gives CDR1 MNHNY, CDR2 SVGAGI (reference sequence). The CDR3 length is 14 residues. DNA for the CDR3: TGTGCCAGCAGTGACAGCCACTACGGAACACCCCTCCACTTT. This sequence encodes CASSDSHYGTPLHF.